This TCR beta chain was captured in a study of CD8 T cells in ankylosing spondylitis. Study results and limitations: For ankylosing spondylitis blood, a TCR beta motif of 7 or 8 highly homologous variants appeared characteristic. Prior literature has documented some motif variants in synovial fluid and blood from reactive arthritis.

The table lists this clonotype with many counts. Its antigen is not identified. V was clipped by 5 bases and J by 2 bases, with 15 bases between them. The CDR3 loop spans 15 amino acids. CDR1 is SQVTM and CDR2 is ANQGSEA in the germline V gene. Preparation of TCR beta libraries was done by quantitative 5'-RACE with molecular barcodes. TCRdb recomputed calls from the 5' RACE reads with MiXCR, one row per CDR3 protein. Of 700,000 or so distinct CDR3 sequences in the sample, around 20% were seen once. This sequence joins TRBV29-1 and TRBJ2-2; perhaps TRBD1 as D (6 bases). The sequence was obtained from a male donor with ankylosing spondylitis. The sample taken for sequencing was blood, either unsorted or a sorted T cell fraction (not recorded which). CDR3 coding DNA: TGCAGCGTTCAGCATGGGACACTAAACACCGGGGAGCTGTTTTTT. Translated: CSVQHGTLNTGELFF.